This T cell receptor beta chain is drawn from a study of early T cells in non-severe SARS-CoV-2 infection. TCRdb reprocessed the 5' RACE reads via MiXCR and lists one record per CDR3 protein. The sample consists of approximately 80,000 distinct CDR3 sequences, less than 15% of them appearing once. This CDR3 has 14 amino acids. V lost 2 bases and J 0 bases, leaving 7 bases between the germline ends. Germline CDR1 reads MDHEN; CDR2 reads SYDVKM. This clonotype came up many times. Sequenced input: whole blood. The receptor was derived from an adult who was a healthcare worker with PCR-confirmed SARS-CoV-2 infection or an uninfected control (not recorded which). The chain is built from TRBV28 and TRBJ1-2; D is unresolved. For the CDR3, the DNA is TGTGCCAGCAGTTTAGGCAGAGCTAACTATGGCTACACCTTC. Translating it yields CASSLGRANYGYTF.